Sequencing of this T cell receptor (beta chain) was carried out in a study of OX40 agonist ivuxolimab in advanced cancers. This CDR3 contains 16 residues. The germline V gene encodes CDR1 SGHRS and CDR2 YFSETQ. V gave up 4 bases and J gave up 2 bases, with 17 bases separating them. Only in-frame clones appear in the TCRdb table, and some are missing; sequencing was by immunoSEQ multiplex PCR. This table has over 55,000 clones, 84% appearing once. The sequences come from CD4+ or CD8+ T cells sorted from blood, collected in a trial of the OX40 agonist ivuxolimab. This clonotype was sampled from an adult with an advanced solid tumor such as melanoma, head and neck, liver or kidney cancer. V and J are TRBV5-1 and TRBJ2-3, with D perhaps TRBD2 (6 bases). The DNA for the CDR3 is TGCGCCAGCAGCGATGGGACTCACCTTAACACAGATACGCAGTATTTT. Encoded protein: CASSDGTHLNTDTQYF.